One and the same sample provided the 2 T cell receptor beta chains below, sequenced in a study of CXCR4 blockade with PD-1 therapy in pancreatic cancer. Using immunoSEQ multiplex PCR, the repertoire was profiled, and TCRdb retains in-frame clones only, with some absent. Of about 8,100 clones listed, around 50% were seen once; the top ten hold roughly 7.2%. The sample comprised tumor tissue. The receptors were sampled from a human donor with pancreatic ductal adenocarcinoma.

This clone has more than one count but fewer than ten. V usage is TRBV6-8 and J usage is TRBJ2-6, with 8 bases identical to TRBD1. Germline CDR1 reads MNHGY; CDR2 reads SAAAGT. V trimming: 5 bases; J trimming: 3 bases; junction bases outside the gene matches: 12. The CDR3 loop spans 18 amino acids. In DNA, the CDR3 is TGTGCCAGCAGTCGGACAGGGCGAGTCATGGGTGGGGCCAACGTCCTGACTTTC. Protein: CASSRTGRVMGGANVLTF.

This chain connects TRBV15 to TRBJ2-1; 11 nucleotides agree with TRBD2. The CDR3 is 17 residues long. Germline V gene sequence: CDR1 LNHNV, CDR2 YYDKDF (reference sequence). Germline trimming cut 5 bases from V and 0 bases from J; bases unmatched to any gene: 6. CDR3 DNA: TGTGCCACCAGCGGATCTAGCGGGAGGAGCTCCTACAATGAGCAGTTCTTC. Amino acid sequence: CATSGSSGRSSYNEQFF. The variable domain in full, completed from reference TRBV15 and TRBJ2-1, reads DAMVIQNPRYQVTQFGKPVTLSCSQTLNHNVMYWYQQKSSQAPKLLFHYYDKDFNNEADTPDNFQSRRPNTSFCFLDIRSPGLGDTAMYLCATSGSSGRSSYNEQFFGPGTRLTVL.